The rows below give T cell receptor beta chains drawn from one sample of a study of blood T cell repertoires in COVID-19. Data came from immunoSEQ multiplex PCR; TCRdb stores just in-frame clones and leaves some out. The profile shows under 500,000 clones, around 88% of them singletons. Material: peripheral blood. These TCRs come from a woman aged 25 to 45 with acute or convalescent COVID-19. The CDR3 runs from the conserved cysteine through the conserved F or W. D genes are given only for firm matches. Expanded clones are given a class, and other clones once, few, many or no size at all.

clone_size	d_call	cdr3_length	v_call	j_call	cdr3_aa	cdr3_nt
-	TRBD1	15	TRBV28	TRBJ2-7	CASSSAGTGDYEQYF	TGTGCCAGCAGTTCCGCCGGGACAGGGGACTACGAGCAGTACTTC
-	TRBD2	15	TRBV27	TRBJ2-2	CASSPQRGATGELFF	TGTGCCAGCAGTCCCCAGCGGGGGGCCACCGGGGAGCTGTTTTTT
-	TRBD1	15	TRBV4-1	TRBJ2-7	CASSQEDRSSYEQYF	TGCGCCAGCAGCCAAGAGGACAGGAGCTCCTACGAGCAGTACTTC
-	TRBD1	15	TRBV28	TRBJ1-5	CASSSFTGDDQPQHF	TGTGCCAGCAGTTCCTTTACAGGGGATGACCAGCCCCAGCATTTT
-	-	14	TRBV12-5	TRBJ2-5	CASGLPENQETQYF	TGTGCTAGTGGTTTGCCTGAGAACCAAGAGACCCAGTACTTC
-	-	14	TRBV30	TRBJ2-7	CAWSVTSGRHEQYF	TGTGCCTGGAGTGTGACATCAGGTCGTCACGAGCAGTACTTC
-	-	12	TRBV28	TRBJ2-1	CASSDLGDSQFF	TGTGCCAGCAGTGACCTAGGCGACTCCCAGTTCTTC
-	TRBD2	15	TRBV6-1	TRBJ2-1	CASRTSGGAYNEQFF	TGTGCCAGCAGGACCAGCGGGGGGGCCTACAATGAGCAGTTCTTC
-	-	14	TRBV3-1/TRBV3-2	TRBJ2-2	CASSFRGGAGELFF	TGTGCCAGCTCTTTTCGGGGTGGAGCCGGGGAGCTGTTTTTT
-	TRBD1	15	TRBV7-9	TRBJ1-5	CASSFGDRYNQPQHF	TGTGCCAGCAGCTTTGGGGACAGATATAATCAGCCCCAGCATTTT
-	-	15	TRBV10-3	TRBJ1-4	CAISDGGSLGEKLFF	TGTGCCATCAGTGATGGGGGGTCACTTGGCGAAAAACTGTTTTTT
-	-	22	TRBV21-1	TRBJ2-2	CASSNSGDFFSASQPGTGELFF	TGTGCCAGCAGCAATAGCGGGGATTTTTTTTCCGCCAGCCAGCCGGGCACCGGGGAGCTGTTTTTT
-	-	15	TRBV11-2	TRBJ2-7	CASSFTRRAIYEQYF	TGTGCCAGCAGCTTTACGAGGCGGGCAATATACGAGCAGTACTTC
-	TRBD1	13	TRBV11-3	TRBJ2-7	CASSLTGGSEQYF	TGTGCCAGCAGCTTAACAGGGGGCAGCGAGCAGTACTTC
-	-	14	TRBV19	TRBJ1-6	CASSIDRGDSPLHF	TGTGCCAGTAGTATAGACCGGGGGGATTCACCCCTCCACTTT
-	TRBD1	13	TRBV6-5	TRBJ2-2	CASSKQGKGELFF	TGTGCCAGCAGTAAACAGGGGAAAGGGGAGCTGTTTTTT
once	TRBD1	17	TRBV18	TRBJ1-5	CASSPTGRGRVNQPQHF	TGTGCCAGCTCACCAACGGGCAGGGGGCGCGTCAATCAGCCCCAGCATTTT
-	-	14	TRBV11-3	TRBJ2-7	CASSSSRGSYEQYF	TGTGCCAGCAGCTCCTCAAGGGGCTCCTACGAGCAGTACTTC
-	-	14	TRBV28	TRBJ2-7	CASSLEGDVYEQYF	TGTGCCAGCAGTTTAGAGGGGGACGTCTACGAGCAGTACTTC
-	TRBD1	14	TRBV9	TRBJ1-6	CASSPGQGVSPLHF	TGTGCCAGCAGCCCGGGACAGGGAGTCTCACCCCTCCACTTT
once	-	13	TRBV29-1	TRBJ2-2	CSVQRQNTGELFF	TGCAGCGTCCAGAGACAGAACACCGGGGAGCTGTTTTTT
-	-	13	TRBV4-2	TRBJ2-7	CASSQDTGSEQYF	TGTGCCAGCAGCCAAGATACAGGCTCCGAGCAGTACTTC
-	TRBD1	13	TRBV19	TRBJ2-7	CASSATGNYEQYF	TGTGCCAGTAGTGCGACAGGGAACTACGAGCAGTACTTC
once	TRBD2	16	TRBV13	TRBJ2-3	CASSLIAGGNTDTQYF	TGTGCCAGCAGCCTGATAGCGGGGGGAAACACAGATACGCAGTATTTT
-	-	13	TRBV15	TRBJ2-5	CATSRGIGETQYF	TGTGCCACCAGCCGCGGCATCGGGGAGACCCAGTACTTC
-	-	14	TRBV28	TRBJ1-2	CASRTGKLNYGYTF	TGTGCCAGCAGGACGGGAAAGCTCAACTATGGCTACACCTTC
-	-	16	TRBV5-5	TRBJ2-1	CASSPTEGLTRGEQFF	TGTGCCAGCAGCCCCACGGAGGGTCTCACGAGGGGTGAGCAGTTCTTC
-	-	13	TRBV9	TRBJ1-1	CASSVGSGTEAFF	TGTGCCAGCAGCGTAGGCTCAGGGACTGAAGCTTTCTTT
-	-	12	TRBV29-1	TRBJ2-1	CSVEPLPGEQFF	TGCAGCGTTGAACCGCTTCCCGGTGAGCAGTTCTTC
-	-	12	TRBV24-1	TRBJ2-3	CATRGSGDTQYF	TGTGCCACCAGAGGGAGCGGGGATACGCAGTATTTT
-	-	14	TRBV6-1	TRBJ1-1	CASSEQEGYTEAFF	TGTGCCAGCAGTGAACAGGAGGGGTACACTGAAGCTTTCTTT
-	-	15	TRBV6-5	TRBJ1-2	CASSYSTVRGAGYTF	TGTGCCAGCAGTTACTCGACTGTACGAGGTGCGGGCTACACCTTC
few	TRBD2	14	TRBV30	TRBJ2-1	CAWDGGGTFREQFF	TGTGCCTGGGATGGCGGGGGGACGTTTAGGGAGCAGTTCTTC